This is a list of T cell receptor beta chains from one sample in a study of T-cell memory formation after mild COVID-19. TCRdb reprocessed the 5' RACE reads with MiXCR, giving one entry per CDR3 protein. The sample has around 130,000 distinct CDR3 sequences; more than 15% are singletons. Sequenced: PBMCs or a T cell subset sorted from them (not recorded which). Receptors were obtained from a man aged 18 to 30 who had mild COVID-19 (a few samples of this study predate the infection). Cell type and time point are not known. Each CDR3 is given with its conserved first and last residue. Each record gives: V gene, J gene, clone size, D gene, CDR3 protein, CDR3 DNA. The D gene is left open where the match is weak. The size field is filled for only some rows; it gives once, few, many or a size class.

>TRBV29-1|TRBJ1-1|.|.
CSVEPGHEAFF
TGCAGCGTTGAACCGGGACATGAAGCTTTCTTT
>TRBV15|TRBJ1-2|.|TRBD1
CATSRNWEGGGVRTF
TGTGCCACCAGCAGGAACTGGGAAGGGGGCGGTGTGCGGACCTTC
>TRBV29-1|TRBJ2-7|many|TRBD1
CSVVFGTGGYYEQYF
TGCAGCGTTGTGTTCGGGACAGGGGGTTACTACGAGCAGTACTTC
>TRBV28|TRBJ2-1|few|TRBD1
CASSRAGTGLYNEQFF
TGTGCCAGCAGTCGGGCCGGGACAGGGCTTTACAATGAGCAGTTCTTC
>TRBV20-1|TRBJ1-4|few|.
CCGLSDEKLFF
TGCTGCGGGTTGTCGGATGAAAAACTGTTTTTT
>TRBV5-1|TRBJ2-1|many|TRBD2
CASSLLVAGSYNEQFF
TGCGCCAGCAGCTTGTTGGTAGCGGGATCCTACAATGAGCAGTTCTTC
>TRBV6-6|TRBJ1-1|.|TRBD1
CASRTTGGEAFF
TGTGCCAGCAGAACGACAGGGGGCGAGGCTTTCTTT
>TRBV6-5|TRBJ2-3|few|.
CASNPWGGRTDTQYF
TGTGCCAGCAACCCTTGGGGCGGTCGTACAGATACGCAGTATTTT
>TRBV4-1|TRBJ2-2|few|TRBD2
CASSQGGATTGELFF
TGCGCCAGCAGCCAGGGAGGGGCGACCACCGGGGAGCTGTTTTTT
>TRBV6-1|TRBJ2-7|few|.
CASLQGYEQYF
TGTGCCAGTCTACAGGGCTACGAGCAGTACTTC
>TRBV5-1|TRBJ2-5|.|.
CASSLDAAGKETQYF
TGCGCCAGCAGCTTGGATGCCGCTGGTAAAGAGACCCAGTACTTC
>TRBV5-5|TRBJ2-7|few|.
CASSTPVGGVGYEQYF
TGTGCCAGCAGCACCCCCGTCGGGGGTGTAGGGTACGAGCAGTACTTC
>TRBV7-8|TRBJ2-5|few|.
CASRRLGGGERETQYF
TGTGCCAGCAGGCGCCTGGGCGGCGGGGAAAGAGAGACCCAGTACTTC
>TRBV6-5|TRBJ2-1|.|.
CASSHRRDLQFF
TGTGCCAGCAGCCACAGGCGGGATTTACAGTTCTTC
>TRBV27|TRBJ2-3|.|TRBD2
CASSWGLAPDTQYF
TGTGCCAGCAGTTGGGGACTAGCGCCAGATACGCAGTATTTT
>TRBV2|TRBJ2-7|.|.
CASCITQASSYEQYF
TGTGCCAGCTGTATCACTCAGGCAAGCTCCTACGAGCAGTACTTC
>TRBV12-3/TRBV12-4|TRBJ1-5|many|.
CASSLGWVSQPQHF
TGTGCCAGCAGTTTAGGGTGGGTCAGCCAGCCCCAGCATTTT
>TRBV5-5|TRBJ2-5|.|.
CASSFGGLYQETQYF
TGTGCCAGCAGCTTCGGGGGCTTATACCAAGAGACCCAGTACTTC
>TRBV7-2|TRBJ2-1|few|.
CASSSRPSGNEQFF
TGTGCCAGCAGCTCCCGACCATCAGGGAATGAGCAGTTCTTC
>TRBV5-1|TRBJ2-1|few|.
CASSSGLLATLYNEQFF
TGCGCCAGCAGCTCGGGCCTGCTAGCGACTTTATACAATGAGCAGTTCTTC
>TRBV6-6|TRBJ2-7|.|.
CASSRNRVYEQYF
TGTGCCAGCAGCCGAAACAGGGTCTACGAGCAGTACTTC
>TRBV2|TRBJ1-5|few|.
CASSVDGNQPQHF
TGTGCCAGCAGTGTTGACGGGAATCAGCCCCAGCATTTT
>TRBV20-1|TRBJ2-4|few|.
CSAPPSAGQENIQYF
TGCAGTGCTCCGCCAAGCGCAGGGCAAGAAAACATTCAGTACTTC
>TRBV7-8|TRBJ2-2|few|.
CASSPLGSTSIGELFF
TGTGCCAGCAGCCCCTTGGGGTCAACCTCCATCGGGGAGCTGTTTTTT
>TRBV12-3/TRBV12-4|TRBJ2-6|.|.
CASNRGLAGGANVLTF
TGTGCCAGTAACAGGGGGCTAGCGGGAGGGGCCAACGTCCTGACTTTC
>TRBV29-1|TRBJ2-2|few|TRBD1
CSVDSGGPGELFF
TGCAGCGTTGACTCAGGGGGTCCCGGGGAGCTGTTTTTT
>TRBV5-1|TRBJ1-1|.|.
CASSFYGDNLSEAFF
TGCGCCAGCAGCTTTTACGGGGACAATCTCTCTGAAGCTTTCTTT
>TRBV5-1|TRBJ2-1|few|.
CASSLVGVPGVEQFF
TGCGCCAGCAGCTTGGTAGGTGTGCCGGGTGTTGAGCAGTTCTTC
>TRBV27|TRBJ2-2|few|TRBD1
CASSLRTGTTGELFF
TGTGCCAGCAGTTTACGGACAGGGACCACCGGGGAGCTGTTTTTT
>TRBV4-2|TRBJ2-3|once|.
CASSHLAPQVPDTQYF
TGTGCCAGCAGCCATCTAGCCCCCCAAGTTCCAGATACGCAGTATTTT
>TRBV19|TRBJ2-1|.|.
CASTPQTGNEQFF
TGTGCCAGTACCCCCCAAACGGGCAATGAGCAGTTCTTC
>TRBV6-2/TRBV6-3|TRBJ1-1|.|.
CASRVGREAFF
TGTGCCAGCAGAGTGGGACGGGAAGCTTTCTTT
>TRBV12-3/TRBV12-4|TRBJ1-6|few|.
CASSLWFGGTQSPLHF
TGTGCCAGCAGTTTATGGTTCGGGGGTACCCAATCACCCCTCCACTTT
>TRBV7-9|TRBJ2-3|.|.
CASSVRGLITDTQYF
TGTGCCAGCAGCGTACGGGGACTCATCACAGATACGCAGTATTTT
>TRBV4-2|TRBJ2-5|few|TRBD2
CASSPFQLAGFQETQYF
TGTGCCAGCAGCCCATTTCAACTAGCGGGGTTTCAAGAGACCCAGTACTTC
>TRBV6-1|TRBJ2-7|many|TRBD2
CASSDSGTSRYEQYF
TGTGCCAGCAGTGATTCTGGGACTAGCCGCTACGAGCAGTACTTC
>TRBV29-1|TRBJ1-1|.|.
CSAGQRNTEAFF
TGCAGCGCAGGACAGAGAAACACTGAAGCTTTCTTT
>TRBV7-2|TRBJ2-1|.|TRBD1
CASSFGQGYNEQFF
TGTGCCAGCAGCTTCGGACAGGGTTACAATGAGCAGTTCTTC
>TRBV5-1|TRBJ1-1|.|.
CASSFGYNTEAFF
TGCGCCAGCAGCTTCGGGTATAACACTGAAGCTTTCTTT
>TRBV24-1|TRBJ2-1|.|TRBD2
CATSGRGGGDEQFF
TGTGCCACCAGTGGTCGGGGGGGGGGCGATGAGCAGTTCTTC
>TRBV4-3|TRBJ2-2|few|.
CASSQVGVGGVGELFF
TGCGCCAGCAGCCAAGTCGGCGTCGGGGGTGTCGGGGAGCTGTTTTTT
>TRBV2|TRBJ2-5|.|TRBD2
CASGRSSGGGETQYF
TGTGCCAGCGGGCGGAGTAGCGGGGGAGGGGAGACCCAGTACTTC
>TRBV18|TRBJ1-6|few|.
CASSPSARENSPLHF
TGTGCCAGCTCACCCTCCGCCCGGGAGAATTCACCCCTCCACTTT
>TRBV20-1|TRBJ2-1|few|TRBD1
CSASRTGVINEQFF
TGCAGTGCTAGCCGGACAGGGGTAATCAATGAGCAGTTCTTC
>TRBV5-1|TRBJ2-3|few|.
CASSFRGAGDTQYF
TGCGCCAGCAGCTTCCGAGGGGCGGGAGATACGCAGTATTTT
>TRBV20-1|TRBJ2-6|few|TRBD1
CSVPENRGTGANVLTF
TGCAGTGTTCCAGAGAACAGGGGCACTGGGGCCAACGTCCTGACTTTC
>TRBV6-5|TRBJ1-2|few|TRBD1
CASTGGSGYTF
TGTGCCAGCACAGGGGGCTCTGGCTACACCTTC
>TRBV29-1|TRBJ1-5|few|.
CSVMGEGNQPQHF
TGCAGCGTTATGGGGGAGGGCAATCAGCCCCAGCATTTT
>TRBV5-1|TRBJ2-3|.|.
CASSTGRGTDTQYF
TGCGCCAGCAGCACTGGAAGAGGAACAGATACGCAGTATTTT
>TRBV29-1|TRBJ2-6|many|.
CSVETLSGANVLTF
TGCAGCGTTGAAACCCTGTCTGGGGCCAACGTCCTGACTTTC
>TRBV29-1|TRBJ2-3|.|.
CSVGLRTGETDTQYF
TGCAGCGTTGGTCTCCGGACGGGAGAGACAGATACGCAGTATTTT
>TRBV4-1|TRBJ1-6|few|.
CASSQETRDSPLHF
TGCGCCAGCAGCCAAGAAACGCGCGATTCACCCCTCCACTTT
>TRBV5-5|TRBJ2-3|few|.
CASSFLGGNGDTQYF
TGTGCCAGCAGCTTCCTGGGCGGGAACGGGGATACGCAGTATTTT
>TRBV5-1|TRBJ2-3|few|TRBD1
CASSTGTGQADTQYF
TGCGCCAGCAGCACCGGGACAGGGCAGGCAGATACGCAGTATTTT